This T cell receptor (beta chain) was sequenced for a study of regulatory T cells in long-lasting Graves disease. CDR3-region Arm-PCR and iRepertoire HTBI primers produced the TCR beta libraries. MiXCR, run by TCRdb on the multiplex PCR reads, gives a single entry per CDR3 protein. Here the sample spans 600,000 to 650,000 distinct CDR3 sequences, roughly 16% being singletons. Time point noted: newly diagnosed GD, antithyroid drugs for less than 3 months. PBMC RNA was the source of the TCR library. EDTA tubes held roughly 9 milliliters of peripheral blood from each patient. The V gene's germline CDR1 is MGHRA and CDR2 YSYEKL. This CDR3 has 14 amino acids. A remark on this clonotype: Sequence at one end of the junction differs from germline and may be a read error.

This same sample was also part of a study on T cells in Graves' hyperthyroidism and ophthalmopathy.

This receptor was taken from a woman aged 25 to 45 with Graves disease. The sample consisted of peripheral blood mononuclear cells (PBMCs), taken at new diagnosis, from a patient treated with antithyroid drugs. This rearrangement joins TRBV4-1 to TRBJ2-7; the match to TRBD2 covers 7 bases. The CDR3 loop is CASSLGLETYEQYF. In nucleotides, the CDR3 is TGTGCCAGCAGCCTAGGACTAGAGACCTATGAGCAGTACTTC.